The T cell receptor (beta chain) under discussion was sequenced for a study of Ad26.COV2.S vaccination and SARS-CoV-2 variants. Study-wide results and caveats: Total responses of T cells may have been underestimated by the analyses of TCR breadth and depth.

Germline-derived CDR1 and CDR2 are SGHRS and YFSETQ. The CDR3 has 14 amino acids. The V segment lost 4 bases and the J segment 9 bases; nucleotides outside the gene matches: 6. Profiling relied on immunoSEQ multiplex PCR, and the TCRdb table lists in-frame clones only, not all of them. The sample yields about 350,000 clones, approximately 90% seen once. On this clone: Antigen specificity is unknown.

Sequences were derived from peripheral blood, sampled after recovery from COVID-19. This TCR came from a human donor who had recovered from COVID-19. The chain carries TRBV5-1 and TRBJ1-4, with TRBD1 identical over 10 bases. Here the CDR3 DNA reads TGCGCCAGCAGCGAGGGACAGGGGTTGAAAAAACTGTTTTTT. This translates into CASSEGQGLKKLFF.